This T cell receptor (beta chain) was captured by sequencing in a study of blood T cell repertoires in COVID-19. Study details: Sample material is recorded as cDNA or gDNA derived from T cells, B-cell-depleted T cells, or PBMCs.

Per the study methods: Estimates of nucleated cell counts were drawn from the amplification of reference gene primers. Assay used: immunoSEQ multiplex PCR; TCRdb lists only in-frame clones, some missing. V, J and clone size derive from that table, while D and trimming were established from the DNA sequence. This table holds around 290,000 clones, around 89% found once. The material sequenced was PBMCs or T cells enriched from blood (not recorded which). This clonotype was obtained from a woman aged 55-69 years in a cohort exposed to, infected with or recovered from COVID-19 (not recorded which).

CDR3 loop: CASSRRTGGDYGYTF. The CDR3 region has the DNA TGTGCCAGTAGTCGAAGGACAGGGGGCGACTATGGCTACACCTTC. The chain links TRBV19 to TRBJ1-2, with 11 bases that match TRBD1. Germline CDR1 and CDR2: LNHDA and SQIVND (reference sequence). Trimming at V came to 5 bases and at J to 3 bases, leaving 5 bases not matched to a gene. This CDR3 is built from 15 residues. Full variable domain (remainder filled in from reference TRBV19 and TRBJ1-2): DGGITQSPKYLFRKEGQNVTLSCEQNLNHDAMYWYRQDPGQGLRLIYYSQIVNDFQKGDIAEGYSVSREKKESFPLTVTSAQKNPTAFYLCASSRRTGGDYGYTFGSGTRLTVV.